The source of this TCR beta chain is a study of Graves' ophthalmopathy and Graves' hyperthyroidism. Study results and caveats: This model predicted ophthalmopathy progression (sensitivity 70% to 71%, specificity 72% to 85%).

Amplification targeted the TCR beta CDR3 regions, with RNA transcripts as the source material. Scientists carried out first-round RT-PCR using HTBI primers and then a second-round multiplex PCR. One entry per CDR3 protein, called by TCRdb with MiXCR from the multiplex PCR reads. The table includes over 650,000 distinct CDR3 sequences, about 38% detected once. This clonotype appeared many times. Its cognate antigen is unknown. Donors with ophthalmopathy: moderate-to-severe activity, CAS ≥3, NOSPECS ≥4, duration under 3 months. Material for sequencing was peripheral blood. The clonotype originates from an adult man with Graves' ophthalmopathy.

DNA for the CDR3: TGTGCCAGCAGGGTCCCCGGGGGGGGAGACGAGCAGTACTTC. This encodes CASRVPGGGDEQYF. The V gene is TRBV6-1, the J gene TRBJ2-7; 8 bases match TRBD2. The CDR3 extends over 14 amino acids. Germline values: CDR1 MNHNS, CDR2 SASEGT. J lost 5 bases, V lost 6 bases, and 9 bases had no gene match.